This TCR beta chain is drawn from a study of blood T cell repertoires in COVID-19. Study summary: Some COVID-19 samples were acute and others convalescent; all came from the United States, Italy and Spain. T cells, B-cell-depleted T cells, or PBMCs supplied cDNA or gDNA.

Germline lookup yields CDR1 MDHEN and CDR2 SYDVKM. V was trimmed by 1 base and J by 1 base, leaving 13 bases between them. The CDR3 is 16 residues long. The repertoire was sequenced with immunoSEQ multiplex PCR; TCRdb's copy has only in-frame clones and lacks some. The sample carries around 99,000 clones, around four fifths recorded once. The sequenced sample consisted of peripheral blood. This receptor was taken from a woman between 55 and 75 years old with acute or convalescent COVID-19. The chain employs TRBV28 and TRBJ1-2; D is perhaps TRBD1 (5 bases). CDR3 nucleotides: TGTGCCAGCAGTTTATATGGGACTGCCGGTAACTATGGCTACACCTTC. It encodes CASSLYGTAGNYGYTF.